This TCR beta chain was profiled in a study of blood T cell repertoires in COVID-19. Study in general: In each case, the material was cDNA or gDNA derived from T cells, B-cell-depleted T cells, or PBMCs.

The CDR3 totals 14 residues. The V gene lost 1 base and the J gene lost 6 bases, with 12 bases spanning the gap. CDR1 SEHNR and CDR2 FQNEAQ come from the germline V gene (reference sequence). TCRdb's table, derived via immunoSEQ multiplex PCR, lists solely in-frame clones and lacks some. Among some 120,000 clones listed, roughly 80% were seen once. The source of this sequence is a human donor in a cohort sampled during active COVID-19. V is TRBV7-9 and J is TRBJ1-1; D is possibly TRBD1 (5 bases). The specimen was peripheral blood. CDR3 in amino acids: CASSLVEGWAEAFF. Here the CDR3 DNA reads TGTGCCAGCAGCTTAGTGGAGGGGTGGGCTGAAGCTTTCTTT.